The 21 T cell receptor beta chains listed next were all sequenced from one sample in a study of blood T cell repertoires in COVID-19 (dated by TCRdb to about 2020). The protocol used for the library was the immunoSEQ multiplex PCR assay. This immuneACCESS table, as held by TCRdb, lists in-frame sequences with V and J called but not all clones. Of the missing ones, under half trace to an unresolved V gene in checked studies; the others have no known cause. The sample contains some 100,000 clones, less than 85% of them found a single time. 18% of the sample lies in the top ten. Sequenced sample: peripheral blood. The receptors come from a woman in her sixties or seventies with acute or convalescent COVID-19.

This rearrangement joins TRBV5-1 to TRBJ1-2, with TRBD1 matching 7 bases. The CDR3 is 15 amino acids. Germline assignment: CDR1 SGHRS and CDR2 YFSETQ. The ends lost 3 bases at V and 3 bases at J; junction bases unmatched: 8. CDR3 residues: CASSSTGEADYGYTF. The DNA for the CDR3 is TGCGCCAGCAGCTCCACAGGGGAAGCGGACTATGGCTACACCTTC. Filled out from reference TRBV5-1 and TRBJ1-2, the complete variable domain reads KAGVTQTPRYLIKTRGQQVTLSCSPISGHRSVSWYQQTPGQGLQFLFEYFSETQRNKGNFPGRFSGRQFSNSRSEMNVSTLELGDSALYLCASSSTGEADYGYTFGSGTRLTVV.

The chain is built from TRBV6-5 and TRBJ1-1; TRBD1 matches 8 bases. CDR1 is MNHEY, CDR2 SVGAGI, per germline. The V gene end was trimmed by 6 bases and the J gene end by 2 bases; junction bases not matched to a gene: 5. This CDR3 contains 14 residues. The CDR3 reads CASRDRASNTEAFF. The CDR3 nucleotides are TGTGCCAGCAGGGACAGGGCCAGTAACACTGAAGCTTTCTTT.

The chain joins TRBV6-6 to TRBJ2-1; 13 positions match TRBD2. The germline V gene encodes CDR1 MNHNY and CDR2 SVGAGI (reference sequence). V was clipped by 5 bases and J by 4 bases; unmatched bases: 5. CDR3 length: 16 amino acids. This chain's CDR3 is CASSRLAGGLYNEQFF. The CDR3, as DNA: TGTGCCAGCAGTCGACTAGCGGGGGGCTTATACAATGAGCAGTTCTTC.

This clone is a singleton in its sample. This chain connects TRBV3-1 (or the pseudogene TRBV3-2) to TRBJ2-7; perhaps TRBD1 as D (6 bases). CDR1 is LGHDT, CDR2 YNNKEL, per germline (reference sequence). The CDR3 covers 15 residues. V gave up 1 base and J gave up 2 bases, with 12 bases separating them. The CDR3 DNA reads as TGTGCCAGCAGCCAAGTCCTACAGGGACCCTACGAGCAGTACTTC. Encoded protein: CASSQVLQGPYEQYF.

V usage is TRBV6-5 and J usage is TRBJ1-5; TRBD1 matches at 8 bases. Per germline, CDR1 MNHEY and CDR2 SVGAGI. V lost 8 bases and J lost 3; bases outside the gene matches: 9. This CDR3 comprises 15 residues. The CDR3 is CASQNSGQVNQPQHF. Written as DNA, the CDR3 is TGTGCCAGCCAAAACTCGGGACAGGTCAATCAGCCCCAGCATTTT.

The V call is TRBV29-1, the J call TRBJ2-7; weak D call: TRBD2 (7 bases). V lost 6 bases and J 3 bases, leaving 9 bases between the germline ends. Germline CDR1 is SQVTM and CDR2 is ANQGSEA. The CDR3 consists of 11 residues. CDR3 sequence reads: CSVGGGYEQYF. The CDR3 bases are TGCAGCGTAGGGGGGGGCTACGAGCAGTACTTC.

This chain uses TRBV19 with TRBJ2-1; tentatively, D is TRBD2 (6 bases). Deletions cut 1 base from V and 4 bases from J, with 11 bases between. Germline V CDR1 and CDR2: LNHDA, SQIVND (reference sequence). The CDR3 is 15 residues long. CDR3 DNA sequence: TGTGCCAGTAGTATAGGGGGAGGAGGGTACAATGAGCAGTTCTTC. Translation gives CASSIGGGGYNEQFF.

The chain recombines TRBV28 with TRBJ1-5; D is unclear. V was trimmed by 7 bases and J by 0 bases, leaving 19 bases between them. CDR3 length: 17 amino acids. Looked up from germline, CDR1 is MDHEN and CDR2 is SYDVKM. This CDR3 reads CASIRILGFFSNQPQHF. The CDR3 DNA is TGTGCCAGCATAAGAATACTCGGGTTTTTTAGCAATCAGCCCCAGCATTTT.

The chain carries TRBV19 and TRBJ1-1; unclear D gene. CDR1 LNHDA and CDR2 SQIVND come from the germline V gene (reference sequence). Trimming left V 8 bases short and J 0 bases short, with 13 bases between. The CDR3 totals 14 residues. CDR3 in DNA: TGTGCCAGTGTAACACGCGGGATGAACACTGAAGCTTTCTTT. Amino acids: CASVTRGMNTEAFF.

This sequence joins TRBV2 and TRBJ2-5; 8 nucleotides match TRBD1. Per the germline V gene, CDR1 is SNHLY and CDR2 is FYNNEI. The CDR3 spans 12 residues. V shed 7 bases and J 5 bases; nucleotides not matched to a gene: 3. The CDR3 region has the DNA TGTGCCAGCAATGACAGGGGCGAGACCCAGTACTTC. It is translated as CASNDRGETQYF.

The chain carries TRBV10-3 and TRBJ1-5; 8 nucleotides align to TRBD1. CDR3 length: 14 residues. Trimming cost V 5 bases and J 6 bases; bases outside gene matches: 6. CDR1 ENHRY and CDR2 SYGVKD come from the germline V gene. CDR3 sequence: CAISIGQGAQPQHF. The CDR3 region has the DNA TGTGCCATCAGTATCGGACAGGGCGCTCAGCCCCAGCATTTT.

In nucleotides, the CDR3 is TGTGCCAGCAGCCAAGCGGGAGAGCAGTACTTC. Translated, it gives CASSQAGEQYF. This chain joins TRBV3-1 (or the pseudogene TRBV3-2) and TRBJ2-7; weak D call: TRBD2 (5 bases). The CDR3 has 11 amino acids. V lost 1 base and J 7 bases, leaving 5 bases between the germline ends. Germline CDR1 is LGHDT and CDR2 is YNNKEL (reference sequence).

The rearrangement links TRBV29-1 to TRBJ1-4, with D maybe TRBD1 (5 bases). This CDR3 is 14 amino acids long. Trimming left V 6 bases short and J 2 bases short, with 13 bases between. Looked up from germline, CDR1 is SQVTM and CDR2 is ANQGSEA. The CDR3 DNA follows: TGCAGCGTGGGGATGCCAGGGACTAATGAAAAACTGTTTTTT. This codes for CSVGMPGTNEKLFF.

V gene TRBV5-6 combines with J gene TRBJ1-5; 7 bases align to TRBD1. This CDR3 spans 15 amino acids. V lost 4 bases and J lost 1; bases outside the gene matches: 5. Germline CDR1 SGHDT, CDR2 YYEEEE. CDR3 nucleotides: TGTGCCAGCAGCCGCAGGGGGGTAAGCAATCAGCCCCAGCATTTT. It yields the protein CASSRRGVSNQPQHF.

This clone was counted once. The chain has TRBV7-8 and TRBJ1-2; maybe TRBD1 (6 bases). CDR1 and CDR2 (germline): SGHVS, FQNEAQ. The CDR3 loop spans 14 amino acids. Trimming removed 5 bases from V and 8 bases from J, with 18 bases in between. This chain's CDR3 is CASSPDTGSVGYTF. In DNA, the CDR3 is TGTGCCAGCAGCCCTGATACAGGGTCGGTCGGCTACACCTTC.

This clone has more than one count but fewer than ten. The chain recombines TRBV9 with TRBJ2-1; TRBD1 is a possible D gene (6 bases). In germline, CDR1 is SGDLS, CDR2 YYNGEE. Trimming left V 0 bases short and J 2 bases short, with 9 bases between. CDR3 length equals 15 residues. The CDR3 region is CASSVGAGAYNEQFF. DNA of the CDR3: TGTGCCAGCAGCGTAGGGGCAGGGGCCTACAATGAGCAGTTCTTC.

This clone was seen once. The genes are TRBV19 and TRBJ1-4; D possibly corresponds to TRBD1 (6 bases). This CDR3 spans 15 amino acids. Germline V lookup: CDR1 LNHDA, CDR2 SQIVND (reference sequence). V was pared by 6 bases and J by 3 bases, with 14 bases between. In DNA, the CDR3 is TGTGCCAGTAGCTCAGGGGTTCTCTCTAATGAAAAACTGTTTTTT. As protein: CASSSGVLSNEKLFF.

This rearrangement joins TRBV5-6 to TRBJ1-6, with 10 bases that match TRBD1. CDR3 length: 16 residues. Per the germline V gene, CDR1 is SGHDT and CDR2 is YYEEEE. The J segment lost 9 bases and the V segment lost 3 bases, leaving 9 bases of the junction unmatched. CDR3 sequence reads: CASSYSGGTGVSPLHF. As DNA, the CDR3 is TGTGCCAGCAGCTATTCCGGCGGGACAGGGGTTTCACCCCTCCACTTT.

The chain joins TRBV5-1 to TRBJ2-7; 8 bases align to TRBD1. V was clipped by 3 bases and J by 4 bases; unmatched bases: 6. CDR3 length: 14 residues. CDR1 is SGHRS, CDR2 YFSETQ, per germline. CDR3 DNA sequence: TGCGCCAGCAGCTCACGGGGACAGGCTTACGAGCAGTACTTC. Its translation is CASSSRGQAYEQYF.

The chain couples TRBV7-3 to TRBJ2-1; D ambiguous. Germline values: CDR1 SGHTA, CDR2 FQGTGA. Trimming stripped 1 base from V and 0 bases from J, with 10 bases between. The CDR3 totals 16 residues. CDR3 amino acids: CASSLNSRSSYNEQFF. CDR3 sequence (DNA): TGTGCCAGCAGCTTAAATAGCCGTAGCTCCTACAATGAGCAGTTCTTC. The whole variable domain, remainder taken from reference TRBV7-3 and TRBJ2-1, is GAGVSQTPSNKVTEKGKYVELRCDPISGHTALYWYRQSLGQGPEFLIYFQGTGAADDSGLPNDRFFAVRPEGSVSTLKIQRTERGDSAVYLCASSLNSRSSYNEQFFGPGTRLTVL.

The genes are TRBV7-9 and TRBJ1-4; 7 bases fit TRBD1. The CDR3 has 14 amino acids. Germline CDR1 and CDR2: SEHNR and FQNEAQ (reference sequence). The trim removed 5 bases at V and 7 bases at J, leaving 7 bases unmatched. Here the CDR3 reads CASSVQGTSEKLFF. CDR3 nucleotide sequence: TGTGCCAGCAGCGTACAGGGGACAAGTGAAAAACTGTTTTTT. Full variable domain (remainder filled in from reference TRBV7-9 and TRBJ1-4): DTGVSQNPRHKITKRGQNVTFRCDPISEHNRLYWYRQTLGQGPEFLTYFQNEAQLEKSRLLSDRFSAERPKGSFSTLEIQRTEQGDSAMYLCASSVQGTSEKLFFGSGTQLSVL.